The TCR beta chain described here comes from a study of CD8 T cells in Susac syndrome. General study points: The study admitted that it had a relatively small number of individuals in its TCR sequencing and HLA analysis.

After extraction with the RNeasy kit, roughly 0.5 to 1 ug of the RNA was reverse transcribed using random hexamers. TCR beta CDR3 was amplified by immunoSEQ covering 54 Vbeta and 13 Jbeta. TCRdb recomputed calls from the immunoSEQ multiplex PCR reads with MiXCR, one row per CDR3 protein. This sample has 50,000 to 55,000 distinct CDR3 sequences; about 95% occur once, and the top ten carry less than 0.8%. A note on this clonotype: Its antigen is still unknown.

The ends lost 8 bases at V and 8 bases at J; junction bases unmatched: 9. This CDR3 is 15 amino acids long. Germline lookup yields CDR1 SNHLY and CDR2 FYNNEI. TCR beta sequences were obtained from blood CD8+ and CD4+ T cells. The CD8+ and CD4+ T cells were isolated magnetically using a negative isolation approach, whereas the TEMRA cells were enriched by FACS. The J gene is TRBJ1-4, the V gene TRBV2, with TRBD1 matching 12 bases. The sequencing input was CD8+ T cells from PBMCs. This receptor was obtained from a human donor with Susac syndrome. CDR3 sequence reads: CASRGTGGLAEKLFF. As DNA, the CDR3 is TGTGCCAGCCGCGGGACAGGGGGCCTCGCAGAAAAACTGTTTTTT. The whole variable domain, filled in from reference TRBV2 and TRBJ1-4, reads EPEVTQTPSHQVTQMGQEVILRCVPISNHLYFYWYRQILGQKVEFLVSFYNNEISEKSEIFDDQFSVERPDGSNFTLKIRSTKLEDSAMYFCASRGTGGLAEKLFFGSGTQLSVL.